What follows is one T cell receptor beta chain and its context. Antigen: not known. Germline V CDR1 and CDR2: MNHNY, SVGAGI (reference sequence). This CDR3 is built from 14 residues. Trimming cost V 4 bases and J 3 bases; bases outside gene matches: 5. The data are from a study of T cell responses to AZD1222 COVID-19 vaccine. Study conclusions and caveats: Samples come after the peak T cell response, not at day 14.

Profiled with immunoSEQ multiplex PCR; TCRdb holds only in-frame clones, not every one. This table has about 100,000 clones, about 88% appearing once. This sample comprised peripheral blood, obtained on day 0 of AZD1222 vaccination. This sequence joins TRBV6-6 and TRBJ1-1, with 7 positions matching TRBD1. The clonotype originates from an adult in good health. The CDR3 bases are TGTGCCAGCAGTTTGCAGGGGGTTGACACTGAAGCTTTCTTT. Its translation: CASSLQGVDTEAFF.